Below, 20 T cell receptor beta chains from the same sample are listed, as sequenced in a study of blood T cells in healthy people across ages. A J-beta primer mix and a sample-barcoded 5' primer were used in a second PCR of roughly 6 to 11 cycles. TCRdb recomputed calls from the 5' RACE reads with MiXCR, one row per CDR3 protein. This repertoire shows approximately 770,000 distinct CDR3 sequences, over 45% found once; its top ten account for around 22%. Sequencing used blood. The receptors originated from a man aged 25 to 40 in good health.

V and J are TRBV20-1 and TRBJ2-7, with D perhaps matching TRBD1 (6 bases). The CDR3 has 15 residues. Trimming took 1 base from V and 6 from J, leaving 19 bases between them. Germline values: CDR1 DFQATT, CDR2 SNEGSKA (reference sequence). Here the CDR3 DNA reads TGCAGTGCTAGAGGGCAGGGTTCTCAGGGGTCCGAGCAGTACTTC. Protein sequence: CSARGQGSQGSEQYF.

This clonotype was picked up a small number of times. CDR3 in DNA: TGTGCCAGCAGCGTCTCGACTAGCGGGGGTCAAGAGACCCAGTACTTC. Encoded protein: CASSVSTSGGQETQYF. This rearrangement joins TRBV7-2 to TRBJ2-4; TRBD2 aligns across 12 bases. The closer fit of TRBJ2-5 to the DNA end suggests the J call may be wrong. The CDR3 runs to 16 residues. Germline V gives CDR1 SGHTA, CDR2 FQGNSA.

The rearrangement joins TRBV29-1 to TRBJ2-1; TRBD1 matches at 7 bases. The CDR3 loop spans 13 amino acids. Germline V gives CDR1 SQVTM, CDR2 ANQGSEA. V was clipped by 5 bases and J by 3 bases; unmatched bases: 4. The CDR3 is CSVFGTDYNEQFF. CDR3 nucleotides: TGCAGCGTTTTCGGGACAGACTACAATGAGCAGTTCTTC.

The rearrangement joins TRBV25-1 to TRBJ2-7, with 8 bases lining up with TRBD1. The CDR3 extends over 15 amino acids. The V and J ends lost 5 bases and 5 bases, in that order; junction bases with no gene match: 11. Germline loops: CDR1 MGHDK, CDR2 SYGVNS. The CDR3 is CASSQDRANGDEQYF. DNA for the CDR3: TGTGCCAGCAGTCAGGACAGGGCAAATGGGGACGAGCAGTACTTC.

This chain uses TRBV6-6 with TRBJ2-1; TRBD2 aligns across 11 bases. This CDR3 comprises 15 residues. The J segment lost 7 bases and the V segment lost 7 bases, leaving 9 bases of the junction unmatched. Germline-derived CDR1 and CDR2 are MNHNY and SVGAGI (reference sequence). The CDR3 is CASKYGLAGRNEQFF. In nucleotides, the CDR3 is TGTGCCAGCAAATATGGACTAGCGGGTAGAAATGAGCAGTTCTTC.

This chain uses TRBV6-2 or TRBV6-3 with TRBJ1-2; TRBD1 is a possible D gene (6 bases). V was shortened by 8 bases and J by 6 bases, with 22 bases between the two germline ends. This CDR3 comprises 15 residues. Germline V gene data show CDR1 as MNHEY and CDR2 as SVGEGT. The CDR3 DNA is TGTGCCAGCCAAACCGGGACATCTAAATGGAATGGCTACACCTTC. This sequence encodes CASQTGTSKWNGYTF.

This chain joins TRBV29-1 and TRBJ2-7; possible D gene TRBD1, 6 bases. The J call is uncertain, as TRBJ2-5 better fits the DNA end. Looked up from germline, CDR1 is SQVTM and CDR2 is ANQGSEA. The CDR3 sequence is 13 residues long. The CDR3, as DNA: TGCAGCGTTGAAAGGGACACCGGCGGGACCCAGTACTTC. Protein product: CSVERDTGGTQYF.

This clonotype has only a few counts. V and J are TRBV6-5 and TRBJ2-4; 11 nucleotides line up with TRBD2. The assigned J gene may be wrong: the sequence end matches TRBJ2-7 better. Germline assignment: CDR1 MNHEY and CDR2 SVGAGI. The CDR3 is made up of 15 amino acids. CDR3 DNA sequence: TGTGCCAGCAGTTACTTGACTAGCGGGGATTACGAGCAGTACTTC. Translating gives CASSYLTSGDYEQYF.

This rearrangement joins TRBV10-3 to TRBJ2-5; D perhaps matches TRBD1 (5 bases). CDR3 length: 14 residues. Germline CDR1 and CDR2: ENHRY and SYGVKD. The V gene lost 4 bases and the J gene lost 0 bases, with 9 bases spanning the gap. The CDR3 DNA is TGTGCCATCAGTGCCGGACATGACCAAGAGACCCAGTACTTC. Protein: CAISAGHDQETQYF.

This clonotype showed up just a few times. The chain links TRBV4-3 to TRBJ2-3, with D hard to call. The V gene's germline CDR1 is LGHNA and CDR2 YSLEER. This CDR3 region has 15 residues. Trimming cost V 1 base and J 4 bases, with 12 bases left between them. The CDR3 nucleotides are TGCGCCAGCAGCCAAGGGTCCGGTATCGCAGATACGCAGTATTTT. Amino acids: CASSQGSGIADTQYF.

The chain combines TRBV4-2 with TRBJ2-7, with 8 bases that match TRBD2. Germline trimming cut 0 bases from V and 6 bases from J; bases unmatched to any gene: 4. CDR3 length: 14 residues. CDR1 and CDR2 (germline): LGHNA, YNFKEQ. CDR3 nucleotide sequence: TGTGCCAGCAGCCAAGACAGACTAGCGAGCGAGCAGTACTTC. It translates to CASSQDRLASEQYF.

This clonotype has more than one count but fewer than ten. The CDR3: CASSYRRTPYNEQFF. CDR3 nucleotide sequence: TGTGCCAGCAGTTACCGTAGGACCCCCTACAATGAGCAGTTCTTC. The rearrangement joins TRBV6-2 or TRBV6-3 to TRBJ2-1; unclear D gene. V shed 2 bases and J shed 2 bases, with 10 bases lying between them. Germline V gene lookup returns CDR1 MNHEY and CDR2 SVGEGT. The CDR3 is made up of 15 amino acids.

There are a few counts of this clonotype. The chain combines TRBV2 with TRBJ2-7; D is unclear. Trimming pared 7 bases from V and 7 bases from J, leaving 11 bases between. The CDR3 is made up of 11 amino acids. CDR1 is SNHLY and CDR2 is FYNNEI in the germline V gene. CDR3 nucleotides: TGTGCCAGCATTGTGGCTCGGGAGCAGTACTTC. It specifies CASIVAREQYF.

The CDR3 is CASRITGGAEAFF. The CDR3, as DNA: TGTGCCAGCAGGATCACAGGGGGCGCTGAAGCTTTCTTT. The chain couples TRBV7-8 to TRBJ1-1; TRBD1 matches at 9 bases. The CDR3 contains 13 residues. CDR1 is SGHVS and CDR2 is FQNEAQ in the germline V gene. V was clipped by 6 bases and J by 6 bases; unmatched bases: 5.

The V call is TRBV7-8, the J call TRBJ2-7; TRBD1 aligns across 9 bases. CDR1 is SGHVS and CDR2 is FQNEAQ in the germline V gene. V lost 2 bases and J lost 4; bases outside the gene matches: 6. The CDR3 contains 15 residues. The CDR3 here is CASSLSWTGAYEQYF. The CDR3 region has the DNA TGTGCCAGCAGCTTATCGTGGACAGGGGCTTACGAGCAGTACTTC.

The rearrangement joins TRBV29-1 to TRBJ2-1; TRBD2 matches 8 bases. V was pared by 5 bases and J by 5 bases, with 5 bases of the junction left unmatched. This CDR3 is built from 13 residues. Germline CDR1 and CDR2: SQVTM and ANQGSEA. In nucleotides, the CDR3 is TGCAGCGTTTCGGGGGGGTACGACAATGAGCAGTTCTTC. Translating it yields CSVSGGYDNEQFF.

This chain joins TRBV6-1 and TRBJ2-5; 11 nucleotides agree with TRBD1. With 6 bases clipped from V and 0 bases from J, the junction kept 6 bases outside the gene matches. The CDR3 totals 16 residues. Looked up from germline, CDR1 is MNHNS and CDR2 is SASEGT. In DNA form, the CDR3 reads TGTGCCAGCAGAGGCCGGGACAGGGGGAACCAAGAGACCCAGTACTTC. It encodes CASRGRDRGNQETQYF.

The V gene is TRBV6-5, the J gene TRBJ2-1; 12 nucleotides line up with TRBD2. The germline gives CDR1 MNHEY, CDR2 SVGAGI. The CDR3 spans 16 residues. The V gene end was trimmed by 3 bases and the J gene end by 7 bases; junction bases not matched to a gene: 7. The chain's CDR3 is CASSYSASGGANEQFF. In nucleotides, the CDR3 is TGTGCCAGCAGTTATTCGGCTAGCGGGGGGGCAAATGAGCAGTTCTTC.

The V call is TRBV3-1, the J call TRBJ1-6; 7 bases match TRBD1. V lost 4 bases to trimming and J lost 7 bases; unmatched junction nucleotides: 10. The germline V gene has CDR1 LGHDT and CDR2 YNNKEL (reference sequence). The CDR3 extends over 16 amino acids. The CDR3 sequence: CASSLRQGEGNSPLHF. The CDR3 nucleotides are TGTGCCAGCAGCCTAAGACAGGGAGAGGGAAATTCACCCCTCCACTTT.

The chain has TRBV25-1 and TRBJ1-1, with D possibly being TRBD1 (5 bases). The germline V and J ends were trimmed by 8 bases and 0 bases, with 10 bases remaining between them. The germline gives CDR1 MGHDK, CDR2 SYGVNS. The CDR3 consists of 13 residues. CDR3 loop: CASLDRLNTEAFF. CDR3 bases: TGTGCCAGCCTCGACAGACTGAACACTGAAGCTTTCTTT.